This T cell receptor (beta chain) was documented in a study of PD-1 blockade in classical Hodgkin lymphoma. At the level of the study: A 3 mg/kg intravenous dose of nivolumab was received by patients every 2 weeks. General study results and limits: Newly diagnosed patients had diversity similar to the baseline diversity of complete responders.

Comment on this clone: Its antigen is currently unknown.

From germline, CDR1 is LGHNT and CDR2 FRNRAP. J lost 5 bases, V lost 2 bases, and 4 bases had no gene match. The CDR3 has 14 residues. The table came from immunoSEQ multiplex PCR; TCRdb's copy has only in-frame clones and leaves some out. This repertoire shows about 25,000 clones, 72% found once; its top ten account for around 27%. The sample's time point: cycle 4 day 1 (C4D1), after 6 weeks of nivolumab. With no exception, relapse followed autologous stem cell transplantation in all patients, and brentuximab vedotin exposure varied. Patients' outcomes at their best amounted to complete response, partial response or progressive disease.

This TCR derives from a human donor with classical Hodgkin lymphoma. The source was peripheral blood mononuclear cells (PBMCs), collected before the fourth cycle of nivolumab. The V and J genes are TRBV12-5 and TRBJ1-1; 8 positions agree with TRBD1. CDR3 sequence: CASGLTGGSTEAFF. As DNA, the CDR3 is TGTGCTAGTGGTTTGACAGGGGGAAGTACTGAAGCTTTCTTT.